The present entry profiles one T cell receptor (beta chain) with its context. Its cognate antigen is unknown. The sample comes from a study of cytomegalovirus exposure and HLA in healthy donors. Trimming took off 10 bases at V and 3 bases at J, with 9 bases between the two ends. Germline CDR1 and CDR2: ENHRY and SYGVKD. The CDR3 has 11 amino acids. Measured with immunoSEQ multiplex PCR; TCRdb has only the in-frame clones, and not every one. The sample shows 250,000 to 350,000 clones, approximately 87% of them seen only once. Findings of the study overall: There were fewer than 200 TCR beta chains listed as cytomegalovirus-associated.

This chain connects TRBV10-3 to TRBJ1-1; D is unresolved. Material for sequencing was PBMCs. This sequence was found in a woman aged 18-30 years in good health and CMV-seronegative. CDR3 protein: CATSRDTEAFF. The CDR3 region has the DNA TGTGCCACTTCTCGGGACACTGAAGCTTTCTTT.